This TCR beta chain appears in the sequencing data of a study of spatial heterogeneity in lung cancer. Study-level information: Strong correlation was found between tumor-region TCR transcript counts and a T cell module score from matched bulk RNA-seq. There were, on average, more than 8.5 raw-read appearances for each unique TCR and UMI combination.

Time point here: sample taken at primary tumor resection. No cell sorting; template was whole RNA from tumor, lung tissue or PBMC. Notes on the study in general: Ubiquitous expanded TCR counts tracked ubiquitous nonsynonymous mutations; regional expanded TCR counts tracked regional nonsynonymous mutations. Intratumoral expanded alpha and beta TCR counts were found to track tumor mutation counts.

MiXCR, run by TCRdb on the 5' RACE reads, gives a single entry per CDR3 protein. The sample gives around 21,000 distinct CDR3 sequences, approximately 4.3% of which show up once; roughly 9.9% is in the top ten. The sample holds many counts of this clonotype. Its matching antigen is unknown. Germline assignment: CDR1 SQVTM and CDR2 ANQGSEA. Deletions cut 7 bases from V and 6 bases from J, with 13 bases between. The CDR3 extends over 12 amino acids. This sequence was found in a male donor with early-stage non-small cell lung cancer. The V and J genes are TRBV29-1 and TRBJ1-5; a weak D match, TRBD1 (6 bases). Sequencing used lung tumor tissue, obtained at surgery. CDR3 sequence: CSGGGGGQPQHF. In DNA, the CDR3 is TGCAGCGGTGGGGGGGGCGGTCAGCCCCAGCATTTT.